The sequence of this T cell receptor (beta chain) was determined in a study of T-cell memory formation after mild COVID-19. General study findings and limits: Clones that got smaller from day 15 to 85 had even CD4/CD8, while clones growing later tipped toward CD4+. Among contracting clones, CD4+ were mainly CM/EM and CD8+ enriched in EMRA. The pre-infection memory compartment contained some responding clones, suggesting cross-reactive memory joined.

A single record per CDR3 protein comes from TCRdb applying MiXCR to the 5' RACE reads. The table shows 380,000 or so distinct CDR3 sequences, with roughly an eighth occurring only once. About this clonotype: Its antigen remains unknown.

V was shortened by 7 bases and J by 1 base, with 14 bases between the two germline ends. Germline loops: CDR1 MDHEN, CDR2 SYDVKM. CDR3 length equals 14 residues. V usage is TRBV28 and J usage is TRBJ2-7; D tentatively fits TRBD1 or TRBD2 (5 bases each). The material sequenced was PBMCs or a T cell subset sorted from them (not recorded which). The receptor's source is a man aged 18 to 30 who had mild COVID-19 (a few samples of this study predate the infection). Cell type and time point are not known. This CDR3 is CASTPRDGSYEQYV. In DNA form, the CDR3 reads TGTGCCAGCACACCCCGGGACGGGTCCTACGAGCAGTACGTC.